Reported below is one T cell receptor beta chain. The antigen is not known. This sample is drawn from a study of brain T cells in children with intractable seizures. Overall study findings and caveats: Only CDR3 sequence similarity suggested viral specificity, without known HCMV serostatus. Clones missing pre-surgery may reflect undersampling of that blood sample.

Only cases whose brain tissue showed the highest T cell transcript signatures were sequenced. Only in-frame clones appear in the TCRdb table, and some are missing; sequencing was by immunoSEQ multiplex PCR. The sample includes 75,000 to 80,000 clones, 85% to 95% of them seen just once. The CDR3 runs 18 residues. Between the trimmed V and J ends, which lost 2 bases and 0 bases, there was a span of 22 bases. Germline CDR1 is SQVTM and CDR2 is ANQGSEA. The origin of this receptor is a boy younger than two with tuberous sclerosis and intractable seizures. This sample comprised peripheral blood, obtained at surgery. This chain joins TRBV29-1 and TRBJ1-1, with a weak D call TRBD1 (6 bases). CDR3 in amino acids: CSVEPRSWQGWLNTEAFF. CDR3 DNA: TGCAGCGTTGAACCCCGCTCGTGGCAGGGGTGGTTGAACACTGAAGCTTTCTTT.